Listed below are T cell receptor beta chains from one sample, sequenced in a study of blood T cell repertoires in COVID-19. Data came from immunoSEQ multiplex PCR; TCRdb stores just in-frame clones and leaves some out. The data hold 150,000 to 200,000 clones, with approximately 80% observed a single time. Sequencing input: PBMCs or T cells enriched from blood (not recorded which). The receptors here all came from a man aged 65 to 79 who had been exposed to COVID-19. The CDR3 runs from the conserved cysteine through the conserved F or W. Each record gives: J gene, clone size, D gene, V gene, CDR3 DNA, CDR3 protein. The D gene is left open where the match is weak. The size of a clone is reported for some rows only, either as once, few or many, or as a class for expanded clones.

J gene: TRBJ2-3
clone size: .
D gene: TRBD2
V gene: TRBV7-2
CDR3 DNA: TGTGCCAGCAGCACCGGGGGGGCAGATACGCAGTATTTT
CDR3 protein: CASSTGGADTQYF

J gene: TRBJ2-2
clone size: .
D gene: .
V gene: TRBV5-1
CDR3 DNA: TGCGCCAGCAGCCCTTTTGGGGGCTCCACCGGGGAGCTGTTTTTT
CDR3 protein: CASSPFGGSTGELFF

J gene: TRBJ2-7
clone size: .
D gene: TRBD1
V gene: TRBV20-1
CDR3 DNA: TGCAGTGCAGTGACAGGGGTCGAGCAGTACTTC
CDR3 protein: CSAVTGVEQYF

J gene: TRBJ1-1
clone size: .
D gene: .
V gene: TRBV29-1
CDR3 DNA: TGCAGCACTGATACCGGGGGGAACACTGAAGCTTTCTTT
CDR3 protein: CSTDTGGNTEAFF

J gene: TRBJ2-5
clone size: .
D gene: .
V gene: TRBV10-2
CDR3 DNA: TGCGCCAGCACATCCCGGGATCCGCAAGAGACCCAGTACTTC
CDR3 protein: CASTSRDPQETQYF

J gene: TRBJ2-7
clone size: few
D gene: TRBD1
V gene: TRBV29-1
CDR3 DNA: TGCAGCGTCACTATCCGGGGACAGTCGGTCCACGAGCAGTACTTC
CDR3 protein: CSVTIRGQSVHEQYF

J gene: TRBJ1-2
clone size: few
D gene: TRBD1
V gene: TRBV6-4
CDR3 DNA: TGTGCCAGCAGCAAGGGACAGGGAGACTATGGCTACACCTTC
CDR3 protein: CASSKGQGDYGYTF

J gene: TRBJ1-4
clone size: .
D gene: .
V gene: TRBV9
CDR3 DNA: TGTGCCAGCAGCGTAGGTAGGGGGTATGAAAAACTGTTTTTT
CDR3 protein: CASSVGRGYEKLFF

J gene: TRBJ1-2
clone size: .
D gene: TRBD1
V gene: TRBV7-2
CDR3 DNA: TGTGCCAGCAGCGCCCAACCGGACAGGGCCTATGGCTACACCTTC
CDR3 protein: CASSAQPDRAYGYTF

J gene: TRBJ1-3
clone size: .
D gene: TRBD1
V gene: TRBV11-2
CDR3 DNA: TGTGCCACCCGGGACAGAGACCTCTCTGGAAACACCATATATTTT
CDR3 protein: CATRDRDLSGNTIYF

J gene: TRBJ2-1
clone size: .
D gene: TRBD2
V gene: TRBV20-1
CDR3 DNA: TGCAGTGCTAGTAAGAGGGAGGGCAGGAATGAGCAGTTCTTC
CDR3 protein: CSASKREGRNEQFF

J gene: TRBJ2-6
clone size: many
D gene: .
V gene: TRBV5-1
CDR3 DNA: TGCGCCAGCAGCCCTGGACAGCCCTCTGGGGCCAACGTCCTGACTTTC
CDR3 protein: CASSPGQPSGANVLTF

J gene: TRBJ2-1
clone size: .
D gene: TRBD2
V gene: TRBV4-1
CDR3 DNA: TGCGCCAGCAGCCAAGCGGGGCTAGCGGGAGTAGGAGAGCAGTTCTTC
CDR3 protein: CASSQAGLAGVGEQFF

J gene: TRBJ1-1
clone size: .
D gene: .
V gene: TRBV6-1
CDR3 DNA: TGTGCCAGCAGTGAGGGTGCAGGGTTGAACACTGAAGCTTTCTTT
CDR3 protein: CASSEGAGLNTEAFF

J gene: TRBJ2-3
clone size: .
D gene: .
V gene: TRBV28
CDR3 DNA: TGTGCCAGCAGTTTGAGCCAAACAGTAATGGATACGCAGTATTTT
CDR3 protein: CASSLSQTVMDTQYF

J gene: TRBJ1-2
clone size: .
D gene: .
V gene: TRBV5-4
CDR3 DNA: TGTGCCAGCAGCTCCGAGGCCTATGGCTACACCTTC
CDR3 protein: CASSSEAYGYTF

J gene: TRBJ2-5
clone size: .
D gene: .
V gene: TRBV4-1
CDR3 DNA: TGCGCCAGCAGCCAAGCCAGGGCGGCTTGGGAGACCCAGTACTTC
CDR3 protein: CASSQARAAWETQYF

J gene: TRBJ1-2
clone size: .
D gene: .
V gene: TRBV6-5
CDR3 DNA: TGTGCCAGCAGTTGGTCCTTAGGAGGGAGCCTAGGGTACACCTTC
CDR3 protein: CASSWSLGGSLGYTF